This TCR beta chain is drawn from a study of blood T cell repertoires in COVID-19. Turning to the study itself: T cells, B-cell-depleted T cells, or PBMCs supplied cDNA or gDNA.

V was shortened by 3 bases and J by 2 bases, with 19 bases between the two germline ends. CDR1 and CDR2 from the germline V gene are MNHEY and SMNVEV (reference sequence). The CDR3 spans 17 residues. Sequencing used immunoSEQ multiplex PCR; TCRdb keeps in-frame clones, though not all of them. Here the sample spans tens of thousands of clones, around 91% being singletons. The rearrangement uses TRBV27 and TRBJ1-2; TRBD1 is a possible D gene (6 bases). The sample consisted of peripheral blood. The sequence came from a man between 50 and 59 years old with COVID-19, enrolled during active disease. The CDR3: CASSFTQSGVRNYGYTF. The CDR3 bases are TGTGCCAGCAGTTTTACCCAATCAGGGGTCCGCAACTATGGCTACACCTTC.